In this sample, the clone carrying this TCR beta chain turned up many times. Antigen specificity is unknown. Whole blood was used without fractionation, so all unsorted peripheral T cells were included. V gave up 3 bases and J gave up 9 bases, with 12 bases separating them. This CDR3 region has 13 residues. Germline V gene data show CDR1 as DFQATT and CDR2 as SNEGSKA (reference sequence). This specimen belongs to a study of HIV-infected patients and healthy controls. About 500 ng RNA was reverse transcribed with alpha and beta constant-region primers. Separate chain-specific third strand synthesis with multiplexing indices produced the alpha and beta libraries. Each CDR3 protein is one row after TCRdb ran MiXCR on the 5' RACE reads. The table shows 15,000 to 20,000 distinct CDR3 sequences, with about 8.3% occurring only once. The study's findings and limits: The diversity differences were not explained by slight age and sex differences between study cohorts. MAIT alpha-chain CDR3s were frequent in healthy controls, depleted in HIV+.

This sequence joins TRBV20-1 and TRBJ1-6, with a tentative D call TRBD1 (5 bases). Material for sequencing was blood. This receptor was taken from an adult in good health. The CDR3 loop is CSASLGAVSPLHF. The DNA for the CDR3 is TGCAGTGCTAGTCTAGGGGCTGTTTCACCCCTCCACTTT.